Presented here are 10 T cell receptor beta chains from one specimen sequenced in a study of blood T cell repertoires in COVID-19. Profiling relied on immunoSEQ multiplex PCR, and the TCRdb table lists in-frame clones only, not all of them. The profile shows 140,000 to 150,000 clones, 80% of them singletons. The sample consisted of peripheral blood. The receptors were gathered from a man between 65 and 79 years old who had recovered from COVID-19.

V usage is TRBV7-2 and J usage is TRBJ2-7; a weak D match, TRBD1 (6 bases). The CDR3 has 14 amino acids. V lost 5 bases, J lost 1 base, and 12 bases lay in between. Germline CDR1 reads SGHTA; CDR2 reads FQGNSA. As DNA, the CDR3 is TGTGCCAGCAGCCTTGGACAGATTTCCTACGAGCAGTACTTC. Residues: CASSLGQISYEQYF. Together with reference TRBV7-2 and TRBJ2-7, the CDR3 gives the full variable domain: GAGVSQSPSNKVTEKGKDVELRCDPISGHTALYWYRQSLGQGLEFLIYFQGNSAPDKSGLPSDRFSAERTGGSVSTLTIQRTQQEDSAVYLCASSLGQISYEQYFGPGTRLTVT.

The chain links TRBV9 to TRBJ2-1; maybe TRBD2 (6 bases). V was pared by 4 bases and J by 1 base, with 12 bases between. Germline CDR1 SGDLS, CDR2 YYNGEE. The length of the CDR3 is 15 residues. The CDR3 region is CASSSSGTSYNEQFF. The CDR3 coding sequence is TGTGCCAGCAGCTCCTCCGGGACTTCCTACAATGAGCAGTTCTTC. The whole variable domain, remainder taken from reference TRBV9 and TRBJ2-1, is DSGVTQTPKHLITATGQRVTLRCSPRSGDLSVYWYQQSLDQGLQFLIQYYNGEERAKGNILERFSAQQFPDLHSELNLSSLELGDSALYFCASSSSGTSYNEQFFGPGTRLTVL.

The sample holds a few counts of this clone. The rearrangement uses TRBV4-1 and TRBJ2-5, with D tentatively TRBD2 (5 bases). The V end lost 1 base, the J end lost 9 bases, and 9 bases lay between the germline ends. The CDR3 is made up of 12 amino acids. From germline, CDR1 is MGHRA and CDR2 YSYEKL. The CDR3 protein is CASSQAGVSQYF. CDR3 DNA sequence: TGCGCCAGCAGCCAAGCCGGGGTATCCCAGTACTTC.

The chain has TRBV30 and TRBJ2-7; D not resolved. The CDR3 is 12 residues long. Trimming stripped 3 bases from V and 6 bases from J, with 12 bases between. CDR1 is GTSNPN, CDR2 SVGIG, per germline (reference sequence). CDR3 protein: CAWSPGVPEQYF. In nucleotides, the CDR3 is TGTGCCTGGAGCCCTGGAGTACCCGAGCAGTACTTC.

This chain joins TRBV2 and TRBJ2-7; D remains ambiguous. Deletions cut 6 bases from V and 1 base from J, with 7 bases between. CDR1 SNHLY and CDR2 FYNNEI come from the germline V gene. The CDR3 loop spans 12 amino acids. CDR3 in amino acids: CASREWSYEQYF. The DNA for the CDR3 is TGTGCCAGCAGAGAGTGGTCCTACGAGCAGTACTTC.

This chain links TRBV28 with TRBJ1-2; 7 bases align to TRBD1. Germline V CDR1 and CDR2: MDHEN, SYDVKM. The CDR3 loop spans 15 amino acids. Losses at the gene ends were 0 bases for V and 7 bases for J; bases not matched to a gene: 8. This CDR3 reads CASSLWRGQAPGYTF. The DNA for the CDR3 is TGTGCCAGCAGTTTATGGAGGGGGCAGGCCCCTGGCTACACCTTC.

This sequence joins TRBV7-2 and TRBJ1-6, with D tentatively TRBD1 (5 bases). Germline loops: CDR1 SGHTA, CDR2 FQGNSA. The germline V and J ends were trimmed by 2 bases and 6 bases, with 8 bases remaining between them. This CDR3 is 14 amino acids long. CDR3 nucleotides: TGTGCCAGCAGCTTATACAGGACTAATTCACCCCTCCACTTT. Protein product: CASSLYRTNSPLHF. Looking up the rest from reference TRBV7-2 and TRBJ1-6 gives the full variable domain: GAGVSQSPSNKVTEKGKDVELRCDPISGHTALYWYRQSLGQGLEFLIYFQGNSAPDKSGLPSDRFSAERTGGSVSTLTIQRTQQEDSAVYLCASSLYRTNSPLHFGNGTRLTVT.

This chain links TRBV7-3 with TRBJ2-5; 13 positions match TRBD2. Germline-derived CDR1 and CDR2 are SGHTA and FQGTGA. Trimming took 4 bases from V and 4 from J; bases not matched to a gene: 9. The CDR3 consists of 17 residues. The CDR3 reads CASSSRTSGSQVETQYF. CDR3 sequence (DNA): TGTGCCAGCAGCTCTCGGACTAGCGGGAGTCAGGTAGAGACCCAGTACTTC.

The CDR3, as DNA: TGTGCCAGCAGCCCCGTAGCGGGCCCCTACGAGCAGTACTTC. This encodes CASSPVAGPYEQYF. This sequence joins TRBV7-2 and TRBJ2-7; 7 bases are shared with TRBD2. The CDR3 contains 14 residues. The ends lost 5 bases at V and 2 bases at J; junction bases unmatched: 6. The germline CDR1 and CDR2 sequences are SGHTA and FQGNSA.

The CDR3 protein is CASSEIGGNGSPLHF. The CDR3, as DNA: TGTGCCAGCAGTGAAATCGGAGGGAATGGTTCACCCCTCCACTTT. This sequence joins TRBV2 and TRBJ1-6; D uncertain. The V gene's germline CDR1 is SNHLY and CDR2 FYNNEI. With 2 bases removed from V and 9 bases from J, the gap between germline ends came to 14 bases. The CDR3 length is 15 residues.